These 14 T cell receptor beta chains were sequenced from one sample in a study of blood T cell repertoires in COVID-19. Repertoires were generated with immunoSEQ multiplex PCR, while TCRdb's copy carries only in-frame clones and drops some. The table lists 200,000 to 250,000 clones, roughly 79% of them singletons. The sample consisted of PBMCs or T cells enriched from blood (not recorded which). These receptors were collected from a woman between 45 and 65 years old with acute COVID-19.

The CDR3 nucleotides read TGTGCCACCAGTGATTTGCGCGGGACAGGGGCAGATACGCAGTATTTT. Residues: CATSDLRGTGADTQYF. The chain joins TRBV24-1 to TRBJ2-3, with 10 bases aligning to TRBD1. The CDR3 spans 16 residues. The V segment lost 0 bases and the J segment 4 bases; nucleotides outside the gene matches: 3. Per the germline V gene, CDR1 is KGHDR and CDR2 is SFDVKD.

This clone appeared a few times. The rearrangement joins TRBV4-3 to TRBJ1-5, with D unresolved. Germline V gene sequence: CDR1 LGHNA, CDR2 YSLEER. Trimming removed 2 bases from V and 3 bases from J, with 8 bases in between. The CDR3 has 14 residues. The CDR3 region has the DNA TGCGCCAGCAGCCAACGGCAGGTCAATCAGCCCCAGCATTTT. Its protein product is CASSQRQVNQPQHF.

The chain carries TRBV21-1 and TRBJ1-2; TRBD1 is the table's D call, not checked against the DNA. TRBV21-1 is a pseudogene segment. The CDR3 sequence is 17 residues long. For the CDR3, the DNA is TGTGCCAGCAGCAAAATGGCCCGGACAGAATATAACTATGGCTACACCTTC. Translated: CASSKMARTEYNYGYTF.

Here the CDR3 DNA reads TGTGCCAGCAGCTCGGGACAGGGGGCGCGCGAAAAACTGTTTTTT. It encodes CASSSGQGAREKLFF. J is TRBJ1-4 and V is TRBV7-9; 12 nucleotides agree with TRBD1. V was pared by 4 bases and J by 8 bases, with 5 bases of the junction left unmatched. The CDR3 has 15 residues. Germline CDR1 SEHNR, CDR2 FQNEAQ (reference sequence). Combining the CDR3 with reference TRBV7-9 and TRBJ1-4 gives the whole variable domain DTGVSQNPRHKITKRGQNVTFRCDPISEHNRLYWYRQTLGQGPEFLTYFQNEAQLEKSRLLSDRFSAERPKGSFSTLEIQRTEQGDSAMYLCASSSGQGAREKLFFGSGTQLSVL.

This clone was counted a few times. J is TRBJ2-2 and V is TRBV5-1; tentative D call: TRBD1 (5 bases). Looked up from germline, CDR1 is SGHRS and CDR2 is YFSETQ. This CDR3 spans 15 amino acids. V lost 5 bases and J lost 3, with 14 bases in between. Here the CDR3 reads CASRQDQGYTGELFF. The CDR3 DNA sequence: TGCGCCAGCAGACAAGACCAGGGATACACCGGGGAGCTGTTTTTT.

The chain is built from TRBV1 and TRBJ2-4; the D call TRBD1 from the table was never checked on the DNA. TRBV1 has pseudogene status. The CDR3 consists of 18 residues. The CDR3 nucleotides read TGCACCAGCAGCCACAACTGCGACAGGCTCCTAGCCAAAAACATTCAGTACTTC. Translated: CTSSHNCDRLLAKNIQYF.

The gene calls are TRBV5-1 and TRBJ1-4; the D gene is possibly TRBD1 (5 bases). The CDR3 has 13 amino acids. The V and J ends lost 4 bases and 8 bases respectively, with 12 bases between them. CDR1 is SGHRS and CDR2 is YFSETQ in the germline V gene. Written as DNA, the CDR3 is TGCGCCAGCAGCGGGGCAATGGGGGAAAAACTGTTTTTT. The encoded protein is CASSGAMGEKLFF. The whole variable domain, filled in from reference TRBV5-1 and TRBJ1-4, reads KAGVTQTPRYLIKTRGQQVTLSCSPISGHRSVSWYQQTPGQGLQFLFEYFSETQRNKGNFPGRFSGRQFSNSRSEMNVSTLELGDSALYLCASSGAMGEKLFFGSGTQLSVL.

The chain couples TRBV5-1 to TRBJ1-6; tentatively, D is TRBD1 (6 bases). This CDR3 is 16 amino acids long. CDR1 and CDR2 from the germline V gene are SGHRS and YFSETQ. V was cut by 1 base and J by 7 bases, with 15 bases left in between. CDR3 amino acids: CASSLQGTKGNSPLHF. CDR3 DNA sequence: TGCGCCAGCAGCTTGCAGGGGACGAAGGGAAATTCACCCCTCCACTTT.

The rearrangement uses TRBV6-5 and TRBJ2-7, with 10 bases that match TRBD1. Germline CDR1 is MNHEY and CDR2 is SVGAGI. V trimming: 6 bases; J trimming: 7 bases; junction bases outside the gene matches: 9. There are 14 residues in the CDR3. The CDR3 DNA sequence: TGTGCCAGCAGGTACGACAGGGGGCGCGAAGAGCAGTACTTC. This sequence encodes CASRYDRGREEQYF.

The gene calls are TRBV27 and TRBJ2-7; 7 nucleotides align to TRBD1. J was trimmed by 0 bases and V by 3 bases; bases with no gene match: 8. Germline CDR1 MNHEY, CDR2 SMNVEV (reference sequence). The CDR3 extends over 16 amino acids. The CDR3 region is CASSFPSQGLSYEQYF. The CDR3 nucleotides read TGTGCCAGCAGTTTCCCTTCACAGGGGCTCTCCTACGAGCAGTACTTC.

The genes are TRBV5-8 and TRBJ2-1, with TRBD2 matching over 8 bases. Trimming took 0 bases from V and 5 from J; bases not matched to a gene: 1. The CDR3 loop spans 14 amino acids. Germline V lookup: CDR1 SGHTS, CDR2 YDEGEE. CDR3 amino acids: CASSLGLANNEQFF. In DNA form, the CDR3 reads TGTGCCAGCAGCTTGGGACTAGCGAACAATGAGCAGTTCTTC.

V gene TRBV12-2 combines with J gene TRBJ2-4; TRBD1 reflects the table's D call only, with no check against the DNA. TRBV12-2 is noted as a pseudogene. The CDR3 totals 15 residues. The CDR3 DNA sequence: TGTGCAAGTCGCCTGCCGGACAGGGGGCAAAACATTCAGTACTTC. This gives the protein CASRLPDRGQNIQYF.

This chain links TRBV7-3 with TRBJ2-1, with 16 bases that match TRBD2. The CDR3 runs to 16 residues. Germline V gene data show CDR1 as SGHTA and CDR2 as FQGTGA. The trim removed 4 bases at V and 5 bases at J, leaving 2 bases unmatched. The CDR3 coding sequence is TGTGCCAGCAGCTCGGGACTAGCGGGAGGGCACAATGAGCAGTTCTTC. Translating it yields CASSSGLAGGHNEQFF.

The chain recombines TRBV6-5 with TRBJ1-4; D possibly corresponds to TRBD1 (5 bases). Germline V gene data show CDR1 as MNHEY and CDR2 as SVGAGI. The V end was cut by 6 bases, the J end by 8 bases, with 13 bases between. The CDR3 spans 13 residues. The CDR3 region is CASRSGPEEKLFF. In DNA, the CDR3 is TGTGCCAGCAGATCAGGGCCCGAGGAAAAACTGTTTTTT.